This T cell receptor beta chain was recovered during a study of T-cell memory formation after mild COVID-19. Overall study: TCR clusters mostly belonged to single donors. Notes on the study in general: Contracting CD4+ clones lay largely in CM and EM, with CD8+ ones residing in EMRA.

Germline CDR1 MGHRA, CDR2 YSYEKL. The CDR3 totals 16 residues. J lost 6 bases, V lost 0 bases, and 7 bases had no gene match. Constant-segment primers were used for 5'RACE, and the resulting TCR alpha and TCR beta cDNA libraries carried sample barcodes and UMIs. Using its own MiXCR run on the 5' RACE reads, TCRdb lists one record per CDR3 protein. Of about 190,000 distinct CDR3 sequences listed, about 20% were seen once; the top ten hold 23%. This clonotype was observed at least ten times. The antigen is not known. The sample was PBMCs or a T cell subset sorted from them (not recorded which). The rearrangement joins TRBV4-1 to TRBJ2-1, with 8 bases identical to TRBD2. This sequence originates from an adult woman who had mild COVID-19 (a few samples of this study predate the infection). Cell type and time point are not known. The CDR3 bases are TGCGCCAGCAGCCAAGATAATACGGGGGGGCTCAATGAGCAGTTCTTC. This gives the protein CASSQDNTGGLNEQFF.